This TCR beta chain was sequenced during a study of T cell responses to AZD1222 COVID-19 vaccine. About the research overall: Pooling of second doses given at about 4 or about 12 weeks was done. Whole-study findings and limits: White British people made up most donors, females outnumbered males, and clonal diversity was possibly underestimated.

Points on this clone: Its target is unknown.

Sequencing used immunoSEQ multiplex PCR; TCRdb keeps in-frame clones, though not all of them. Among more than 250,000 clones, approximately 93% were seen once, and the ten largest hold around 0.6%. This CDR3 has 14 amino acids. Trimming removed 8 bases at V and 4 bases at J, with 15 bases between. CDR1 and CDR2 (germline): MDHEN, SYDVKM. This sequence originates from an adult in good health. This chain uses TRBV28 with TRBJ1-3; no clear D gene. This material consisted of peripheral blood, taken on day 0 of AZD1222 vaccination. The CDR3 sequence: CASLDGRRGNTIYF. The CDR3 region has the DNA TGTGCCAGCCTTGATGGGCGGAGAGGAAACACCATATATTTT.